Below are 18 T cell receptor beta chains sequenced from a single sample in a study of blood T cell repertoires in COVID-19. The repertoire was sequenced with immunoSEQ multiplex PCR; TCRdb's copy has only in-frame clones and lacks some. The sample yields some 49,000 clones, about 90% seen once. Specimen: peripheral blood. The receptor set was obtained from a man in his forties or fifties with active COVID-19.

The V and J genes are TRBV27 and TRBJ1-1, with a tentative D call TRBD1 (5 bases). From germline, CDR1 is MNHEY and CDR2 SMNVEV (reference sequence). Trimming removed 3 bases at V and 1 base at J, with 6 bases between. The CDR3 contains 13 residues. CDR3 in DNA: TGTGCCAGCAGTTTGGGGGGGAACACTGAAGCTTTCTTT. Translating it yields CASSLGGNTEAFF.

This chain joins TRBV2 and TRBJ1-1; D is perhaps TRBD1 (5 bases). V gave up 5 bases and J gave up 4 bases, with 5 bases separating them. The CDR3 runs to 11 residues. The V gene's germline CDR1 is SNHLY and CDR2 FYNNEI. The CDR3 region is CASSRGTEAFF. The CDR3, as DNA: TGTGCCAGCAGTAGGGGCACTGAAGCTTTCTTT.

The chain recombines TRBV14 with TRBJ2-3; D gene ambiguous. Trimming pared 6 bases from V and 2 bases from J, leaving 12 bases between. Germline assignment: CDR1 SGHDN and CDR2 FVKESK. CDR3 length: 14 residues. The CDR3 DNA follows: TGTGCCAGCAGTGACACGGCAGACACAGATACGCAGTATTTT. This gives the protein CASSDTADTDTQYF. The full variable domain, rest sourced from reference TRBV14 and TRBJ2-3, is EAGVTQFPSHSVIEKGQTVTLRCDPISGHDNLYWYRRVMGKEIKFLLHFVKESKQDESGMPNNRFLAERTGGTYSTLKVQPAELEDSGVYFCASSDTADTDTQYFGPGTRLTVL.

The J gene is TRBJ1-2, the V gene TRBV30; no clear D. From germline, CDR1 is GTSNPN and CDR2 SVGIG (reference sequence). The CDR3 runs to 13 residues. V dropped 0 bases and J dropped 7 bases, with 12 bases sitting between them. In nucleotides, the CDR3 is TGTGCCTGGAGTGTAATGAGGGTGTCTGGCTACACCTTC. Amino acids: CAWSVMRVSGYTF.

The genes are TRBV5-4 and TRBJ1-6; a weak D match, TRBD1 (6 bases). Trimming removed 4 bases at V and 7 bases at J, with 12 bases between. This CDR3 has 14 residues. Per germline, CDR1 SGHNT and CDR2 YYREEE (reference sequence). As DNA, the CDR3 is TGTGCCAGCAGCGGGGACATGCTAAATTCACCCCTCCACTTT. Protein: CASSGDMLNSPLHF.

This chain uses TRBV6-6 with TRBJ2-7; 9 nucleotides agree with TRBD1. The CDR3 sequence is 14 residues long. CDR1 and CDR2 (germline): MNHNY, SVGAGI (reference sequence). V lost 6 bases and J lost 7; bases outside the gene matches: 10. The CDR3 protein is CASRGPGTGIEQYF. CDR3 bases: TGTGCCAGCAGGGGCCCCGGGACAGGGATTGAGCAGTACTTC.

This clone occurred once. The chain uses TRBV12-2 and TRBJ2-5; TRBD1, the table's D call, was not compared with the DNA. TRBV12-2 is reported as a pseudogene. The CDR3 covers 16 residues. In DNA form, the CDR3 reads TGTGCAAGTCGTCACGCCGAGGACAGTCCCCAAGAGACCCAGTACTTC. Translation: CASRHAEDSPQETQYF.

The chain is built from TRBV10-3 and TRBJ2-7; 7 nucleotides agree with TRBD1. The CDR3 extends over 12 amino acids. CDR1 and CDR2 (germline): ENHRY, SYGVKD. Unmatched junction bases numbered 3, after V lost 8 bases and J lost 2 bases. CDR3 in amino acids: CAIRDRTYEQYF. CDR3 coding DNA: TGTGCCATCCGGGACAGAACCTACGAGCAGTACTTC.

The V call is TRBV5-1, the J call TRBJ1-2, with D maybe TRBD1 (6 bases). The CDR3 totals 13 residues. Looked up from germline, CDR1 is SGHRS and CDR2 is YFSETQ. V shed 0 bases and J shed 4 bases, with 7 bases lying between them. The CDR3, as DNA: TGCGCCAGCAGCTTGGGAGGGGGCTATGGCTACACCTTC. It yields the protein CASSLGGGYGYTF. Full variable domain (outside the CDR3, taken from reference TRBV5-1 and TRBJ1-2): KAGVTQTPRYLIKTRGQQVTLSCSPISGHRSVSWYQQTPGQGLQFLFEYFSETQRNKGNFPGRFSGRQFSNSRSEMNVSTLELGDSALYLCASSLGGGYGYTFGSGTRLTVV.

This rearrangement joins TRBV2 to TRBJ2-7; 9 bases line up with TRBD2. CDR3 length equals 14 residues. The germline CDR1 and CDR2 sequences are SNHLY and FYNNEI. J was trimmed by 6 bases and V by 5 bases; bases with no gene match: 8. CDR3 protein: CASSRAGGLGEQYF. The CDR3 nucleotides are TGTGCCAGCAGTAGAGCGGGAGGCCTCGGCGAGCAGTACTTC. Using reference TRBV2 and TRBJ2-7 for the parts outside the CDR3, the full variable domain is EPEVTQTPSHQVTQMGQEVILRCVPISNHLYFYWYRQILGQKVEFLVSFYNNEISEKSEIFDDQFSVERPDGSNFTLKIRSTKLEDSAMYFCASSRAGGLGEQYFGPGTRLTVT.

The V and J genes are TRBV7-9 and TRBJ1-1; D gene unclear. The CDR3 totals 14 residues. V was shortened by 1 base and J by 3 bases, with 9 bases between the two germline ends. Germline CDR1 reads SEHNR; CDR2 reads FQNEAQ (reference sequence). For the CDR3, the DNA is TGTGCCAGCAGCTTAGGGGCCGGGGACACTGAAGCTTTCTTT. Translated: CASSLGAGDTEAFF.

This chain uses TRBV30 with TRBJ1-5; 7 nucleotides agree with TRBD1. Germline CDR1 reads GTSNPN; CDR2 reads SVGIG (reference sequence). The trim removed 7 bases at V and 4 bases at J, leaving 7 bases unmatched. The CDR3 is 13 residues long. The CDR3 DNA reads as TGTGCCTCACAGGGGACAATAAATCAGCCCCAGCATTTT. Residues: CASQGTINQPQHF.

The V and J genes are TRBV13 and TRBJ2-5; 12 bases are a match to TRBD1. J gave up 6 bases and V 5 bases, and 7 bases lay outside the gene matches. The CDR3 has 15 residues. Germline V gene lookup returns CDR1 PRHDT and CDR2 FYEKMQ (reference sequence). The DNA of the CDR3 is TGTGCCAGCAGCCCCGGGACAGGGGGCTCGCAGACCCAGTACTTC. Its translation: CASSPGTGGSQTQYF.

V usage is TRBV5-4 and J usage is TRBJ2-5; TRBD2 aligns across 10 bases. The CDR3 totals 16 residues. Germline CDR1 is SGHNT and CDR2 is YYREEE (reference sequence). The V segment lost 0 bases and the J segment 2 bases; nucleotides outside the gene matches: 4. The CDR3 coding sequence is TGTGCCAGCAGCTTGGCCCCAGCGGGAGGGCAAGAGACCCAGTACTTC. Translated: CASSLAPAGGQETQYF.

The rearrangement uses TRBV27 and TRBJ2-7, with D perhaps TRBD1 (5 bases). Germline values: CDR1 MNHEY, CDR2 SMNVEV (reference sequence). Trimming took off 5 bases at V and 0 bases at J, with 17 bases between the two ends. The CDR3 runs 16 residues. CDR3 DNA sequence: TGTGCCAGCAGTGTGGGGCCTCTAAGCAGCTCCTACGAGCAGTACTTC. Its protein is CASSVGPLSSSYEQYF.

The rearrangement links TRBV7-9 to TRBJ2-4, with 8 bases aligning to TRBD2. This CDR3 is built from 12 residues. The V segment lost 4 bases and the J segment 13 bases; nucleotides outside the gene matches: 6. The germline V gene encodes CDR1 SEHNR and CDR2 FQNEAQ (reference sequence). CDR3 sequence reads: CASSSSGGSQYF. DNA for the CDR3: TGTGCCAGCAGCTCCTCGGGGGGGTCACAGTACTTC.

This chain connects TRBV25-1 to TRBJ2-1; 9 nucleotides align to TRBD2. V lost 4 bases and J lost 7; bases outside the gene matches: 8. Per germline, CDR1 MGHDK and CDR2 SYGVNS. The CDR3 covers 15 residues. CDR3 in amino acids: CASSGIPGLANEQFF. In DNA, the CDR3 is TGTGCCAGCAGTGGCATACCGGGACTAGCAAATGAGCAGTTCTTC.

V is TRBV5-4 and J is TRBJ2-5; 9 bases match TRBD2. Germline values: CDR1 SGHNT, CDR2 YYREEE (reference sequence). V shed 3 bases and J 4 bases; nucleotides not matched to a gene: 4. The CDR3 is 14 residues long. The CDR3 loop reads CASSSAGGRETQYF. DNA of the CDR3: TGTGCCAGCAGCTCCGCGGGGGGGCGAGAGACCCAGTACTTC.